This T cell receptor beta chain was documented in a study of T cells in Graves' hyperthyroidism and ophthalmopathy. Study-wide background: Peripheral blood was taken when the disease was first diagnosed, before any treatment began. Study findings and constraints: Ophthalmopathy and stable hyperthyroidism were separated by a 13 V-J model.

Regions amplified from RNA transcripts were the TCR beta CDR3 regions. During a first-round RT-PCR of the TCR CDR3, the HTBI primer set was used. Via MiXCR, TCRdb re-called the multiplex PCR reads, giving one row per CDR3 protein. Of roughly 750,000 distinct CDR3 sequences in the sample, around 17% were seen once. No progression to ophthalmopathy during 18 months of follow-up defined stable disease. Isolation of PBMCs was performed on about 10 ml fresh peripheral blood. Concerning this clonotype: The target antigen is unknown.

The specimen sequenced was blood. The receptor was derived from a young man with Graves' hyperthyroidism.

The CDR3 protein is CASSRGVGEQFF. The CDR3 DNA reads as TGTGCCAGCAGCCGGGGAGTAGGGGAGCAGTTCTTC. This chain joins TRBV16 and TRBJ2-1, with D possibly being TRBD2 (5 bases). CDR3 length: 12 residues. V was shortened by 4 bases and J by 10 bases, with 11 bases between the two germline ends. In germline, CDR1 is KGHSY, CDR2 FQNENV.